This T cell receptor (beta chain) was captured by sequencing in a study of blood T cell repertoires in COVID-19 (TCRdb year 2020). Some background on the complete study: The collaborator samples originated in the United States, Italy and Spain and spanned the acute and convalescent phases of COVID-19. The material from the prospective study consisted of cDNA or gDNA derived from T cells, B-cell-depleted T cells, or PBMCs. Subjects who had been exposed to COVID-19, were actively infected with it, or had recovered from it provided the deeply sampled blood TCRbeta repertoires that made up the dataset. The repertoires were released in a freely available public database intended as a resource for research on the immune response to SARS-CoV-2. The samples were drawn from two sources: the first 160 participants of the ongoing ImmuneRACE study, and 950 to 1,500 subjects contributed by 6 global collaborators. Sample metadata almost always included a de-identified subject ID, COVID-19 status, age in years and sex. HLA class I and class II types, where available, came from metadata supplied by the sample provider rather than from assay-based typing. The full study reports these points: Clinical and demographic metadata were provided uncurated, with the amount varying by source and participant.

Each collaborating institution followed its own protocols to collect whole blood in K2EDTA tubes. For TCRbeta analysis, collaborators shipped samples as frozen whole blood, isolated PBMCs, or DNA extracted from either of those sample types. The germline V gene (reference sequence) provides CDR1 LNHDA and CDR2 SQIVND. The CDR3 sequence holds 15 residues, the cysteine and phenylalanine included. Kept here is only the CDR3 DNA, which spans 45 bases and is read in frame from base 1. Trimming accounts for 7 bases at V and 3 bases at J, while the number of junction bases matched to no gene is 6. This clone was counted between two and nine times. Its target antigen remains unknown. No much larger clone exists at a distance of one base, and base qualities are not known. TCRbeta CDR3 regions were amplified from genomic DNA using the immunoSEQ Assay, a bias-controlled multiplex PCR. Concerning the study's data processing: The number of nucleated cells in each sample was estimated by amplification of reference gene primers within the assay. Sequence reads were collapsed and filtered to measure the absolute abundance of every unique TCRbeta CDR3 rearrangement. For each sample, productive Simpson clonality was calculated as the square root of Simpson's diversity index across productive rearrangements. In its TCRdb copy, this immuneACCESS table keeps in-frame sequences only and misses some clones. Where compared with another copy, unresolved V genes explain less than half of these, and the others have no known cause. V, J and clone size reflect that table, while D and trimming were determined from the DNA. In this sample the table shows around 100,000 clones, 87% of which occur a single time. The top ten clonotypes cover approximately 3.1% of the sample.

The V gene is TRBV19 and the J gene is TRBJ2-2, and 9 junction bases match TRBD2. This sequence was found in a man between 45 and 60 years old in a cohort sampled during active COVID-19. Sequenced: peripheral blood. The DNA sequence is TGTGCCAGTATGGTAGCGGGGGTGCACACCGGGGAGCTGTTTTTT. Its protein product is CASMVAGVHTGELFF. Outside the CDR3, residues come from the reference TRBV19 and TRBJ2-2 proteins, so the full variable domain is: DGGITQSPKYLFRKEGQNVTLSCEQNLNHDAMYWYRQDPGQGLRLIYYSQIVNDFQKGDIAEGYSVSREKKESFPLTVTSAQKNPTAFYLCASMVAGVHTGELFFGEGSRLTVL.